Listed below are T cell receptor beta chains from one sample, sequenced in a study of blood T cell repertoires in COVID-19. Generated by immunoSEQ multiplex PCR, the TCRdb table keeps only in-frame clones and is missing some. Of over 150,000 clones listed, 65% to 80% are singletons. The sequenced sample consisted of peripheral blood. The receptors come from a man in his 60s with acute or convalescent COVID-19. Both conserved end residues are part of each CDR3.

v_gene: TRBV3-1/TRBV3-2
len: 14
CDR3aa: CASSQGPQGSEAFF

v_gene: TRBV12-3/TRBV12-4
len: 13
CDR3aa: CASSPTSNTEAFF

v_gene: TRBV5-1
len: 15
CDR3aa: CASSYQTGGNTEAFF

v_gene: TRBV6-5
len: 15
CDR3aa: CASSRMAGGGETQYF

v_gene: TRBV25-1
len: 13
CDR3aa: CASLNRVTGELFF

v_gene: TRBV7-2
len: 11
CDR3aa: CASSPSYEQYF

v_gene: TRBV3-1/TRBV3-2
len: 16
CDR3aa: CASRGPRGLTNEKLFF

v_gene: TRBV19
len: 17
CDR3aa: CASSIPGQGLLNTEAFF

v_gene: TRBV21-1
len: 14
CDR3aa: CASSVRDNSYEQYF

v_gene: TRBV29-1
len: 13
CDR3aa: CSVGPDSTYEQYF

v_gene: TRBV5-1
len: 15
CDR3aa: CASSPKQGINEKLFF

v_gene: TRBV6-2/TRBV6-3
len: 15
CDR3aa: CASSRTRGIYNEQFF

v_gene: TRBV25-1
len: 16
CDR3aa: CASSADRGILTDTQYF

v_gene: TRBV5-6
len: 14
CDR3aa: CASRGVAGGYGYTF

v_gene: TRBV19
len: 15
CDR3aa: CASLDRGERTRGYTF

v_gene: TRBV2
len: 14
CDR3aa: CASSKQVGGYEQYF

v_gene: TRBV14
len: 15
CDR3aa: CASSHSHRSGNTIYF

v_gene: TRBV11-2
len: 15
CDR3aa: CASSLVLRQPYEQYF

v_gene: TRBV19
len: 13
CDR3aa: CASSIQGTGELFF

v_gene: TRBV11-2
len: 19
CDR3aa: CASSLVFTRLGGSDQPQHF

v_gene: TRBV3-1/TRBV3-2
len: 13
CDR3aa: CASSYQGIAEAFF

v_gene: TRBV3-1/TRBV3-2
len: 17
CDR3aa: CASSQGIQQHSGNTIYF

v_gene: TRBV11-1
len: 15
CDR3aa: CASSPTVTGPHGYTF

v_gene: TRBV6-2/TRBV6-3
len: 14
CDR3aa: CASSWRGTYNEQFF

v_gene: TRBV19
len: 13
CDR3aa: CASSPKGGTEAFF

v_gene: TRBV4-2
len: 14
CDR3aa: CASSPQVENTEAFF

v_gene: TRBV6-6
len: 14
CDR3aa: CASSSHMDTTEAFF

v_gene: TRBV12-5
len: 13
CDR3aa: CASGLTGFYGYTF

v_gene: TRBV2
len: 16
CDR3aa: CASSPFRGGEQETQYF

v_gene: TRBV7-2
len: 14
CDR3aa: CASSYNRGTDTQYF

v_gene: TRBV6-1
len: 12
CDR3aa: CASSEGGHEQFF